Presented here are 13 T cell receptor beta chains from one specimen sequenced in a study of T-cell memory formation after mild COVID-19. Each CDR3 protein is one row after TCRdb ran MiXCR on the 5' RACE reads. Seen here are hundreds of thousands of distinct CDR3 sequences, 15% to 20% observed once, and the top ten hold about 22%. Specimen: PBMCs or a T cell subset sorted from them (not recorded which). The receptors come from a man aged 18 to 29 who had mild COVID-19 (a few samples of this study predate the infection). Cell type and time point are not known.

This clonotype came up a few times. The chain couples TRBV7-9 to TRBJ2-5, with D perhaps matching TRBD1 (5 bases). CDR3 length: 15 amino acids. The germline gives CDR1 SEHNR, CDR2 FQNEAQ (reference sequence). V lost 5 bases and J lost 0, with 13 bases in between. CDR3 amino acids: CASSPQDRHQETQYF. The CDR3 DNA is TGTGCCAGCAGCCCCCAAGACAGACACCAAGAGACCCAGTACTTC.

The gene calls are TRBV6-1 and TRBJ1-5; possible D gene TRBD1, 6 bases. The V gene lost 5 bases and the J gene lost 9 bases, with 17 bases spanning the gap. This CDR3 spans 14 amino acids. The germline V gene has CDR1 MNHNS and CDR2 SASEGT. CDR3 sequence reads: CASSTDSLMVPQHF. The CDR3 DNA reads TGTGCCAGCAGTACGGACAGTTTAATGGTGCCCCAGCATTTT.

The CDR3 reads CASSPYGGLSSYEQYV. The CDR3, as DNA: TGTGCCAGCAGTCCTTACGGGGGACTCAGCTCCTACGAGCAGTACGTC. The chain recombines TRBV28 with TRBJ2-7, with D possibly being TRBD2 (6 bases). The V and J ends lost 5 bases and 0 bases respectively, with 17 bases between them. Looked up from germline, CDR1 is MDHEN and CDR2 is SYDVKM. The length of the CDR3 is 16 residues.

This clonotype was recorded at least ten times. J is TRBJ2-5 and V is TRBV5-1; D gene uncertain. Per germline, CDR1 SGHRS and CDR2 YFSETQ. The ends were cut back, 5 bases at V and 1 base at J, with 12 bases in the middle. CDR3 size: 14 residues. This chain's CDR3 is CASRRSQTQETQYF. The CDR3 bases are TGCGCCAGCAGAAGATCACAGACCCAAGAGACCCAGTACTTC.

This clonotype has just a few counts. The chain couples TRBV4-1 to TRBJ1-6; D remains ambiguous. The germline V and J ends were trimmed by 0 bases and 12 bases, with 9 bases remaining between them. Germline V gene lookup returns CDR1 MGHRA and CDR2 YSYEKL. The CDR3 consists of 13 residues. CDR3 residues: CASSQESGIPLHF. For the CDR3, the DNA is TGCGCCAGCAGCCAAGAATCGGGCATACCCCTCCACTTT.

The chain carries TRBV20-1 and TRBJ2-5, with a possible D match to TRBD1 (7 bases). The CDR3 has 14 amino acids. Germline V gene lookup returns CDR1 DFQATT and CDR2 SNEGSKA (reference sequence). Trimming took off 5 bases at V and 4 bases at J, with 17 bases between the two ends. DNA for the CDR3: TGCAGTGCTCCTATGACAGGGAGGCCAGAGACCCAGTACTTC. As protein: CSAPMTGRPETQYF.

This clonotype was seen a handful of times. The rearrangement joins TRBV6-6 to TRBJ2-3; TRBD2 is a possible D gene (7 bases). Germline lookup yields CDR1 MNHNY and CDR2 SVGAGI (reference sequence). This CDR3 has 17 amino acids. The germline V and J ends were trimmed by 2 bases and 3 bases, with 18 bases remaining between them. This CDR3 reads CASSYRYREGVTDTQYF. In DNA, the CDR3 is TGTGCCAGCAGTTACCGTTACAGGGAGGGTGTAACAGATACGCAGTATTTT.

Notes on this clonotype: One end of the junction does not line up with germline, which may come from a read error. The V and J genes are TRBV10-3 and TRBJ2-1; 9 nucleotides align to TRBD2. Germline loops: CDR1 ENHRY, CDR2 SYGVKD. The CDR3 loop spans 11 amino acids. CDR3 loop: CAISGLAGPIF. The CDR3 DNA sequence: TGTGCCATCAGTGGGCTAGCGGGGCCAATCTTC.

The chain recombines TRBV2 with TRBJ2-3; unclear D gene. From germline, CDR1 is SNHLY and CDR2 FYNNEI. V lost 0 bases, J lost 6 bases, and 13 bases lay in between. This CDR3 has 15 amino acids. DNA for the CDR3: TGTGCCAGCAGTGAAGCCGGTCCCAACCAGGATACGCAGTATTTT. Protein product: CASSEAGPNQDTQYF.

This sequence joins TRBV4-1 and TRBJ2-2, with no clear D. V lost 4 bases and J 6 bases, leaving 6 bases between the germline ends. In germline, CDR1 is MGHRA, CDR2 YSYEKL. CDR3 length: 12 residues. The CDR3 bases are TGCGCCAGCAGCCCCGCTCCCGGGGAGCTGTTTTTT. This translates into CASSPAPGELFF.

This clonotype was observed at least ten times. This chain uses TRBV20-1 with TRBJ1-2; D unresolved. The CDR3 spans 12 residues. The V gene lost 0 bases and the J gene lost 5 bases, with 7 bases spanning the gap. CDR1 is DFQATT and CDR2 is SNEGSKA in the germline V gene (reference sequence). CDR3 bases: TGCAGTGCTAGAGAGAACCGTTATGGCTACACCTTC. Its translation is CSARENRYGYTF.

This chain joins TRBV7-9 and TRBJ1-5, with TRBD1 as a possible D gene (5 bases). This CDR3 comprises 14 residues. Trimming removed 10 bases at V and 3 bases at J, with 16 bases between. CDR1 and CDR2 from the germline V gene are SEHNR and FQNEAQ (reference sequence). CDR3 region: CATAPAGINQPQHF. The CDR3 region has the DNA TGTGCCACCGCCCCGGCAGGGATCAATCAGCCCCAGCATTTT.

In its sample, this clonotype was seen a few times. This chain links TRBV29-1 with TRBJ1-1, with D hard to call. The V gene lost 4 bases and the J gene lost 1 base, with 7 bases spanning the gap. CDR3 length equals 12 residues. From germline, CDR1 is SQVTM and CDR2 ANQGSEA. Written as DNA, the CDR3 is TGCAGCGTTGCCGGTGGGAACACTGAAGCTTTCTTT. Translated, it gives CSVAGGNTEAFF.